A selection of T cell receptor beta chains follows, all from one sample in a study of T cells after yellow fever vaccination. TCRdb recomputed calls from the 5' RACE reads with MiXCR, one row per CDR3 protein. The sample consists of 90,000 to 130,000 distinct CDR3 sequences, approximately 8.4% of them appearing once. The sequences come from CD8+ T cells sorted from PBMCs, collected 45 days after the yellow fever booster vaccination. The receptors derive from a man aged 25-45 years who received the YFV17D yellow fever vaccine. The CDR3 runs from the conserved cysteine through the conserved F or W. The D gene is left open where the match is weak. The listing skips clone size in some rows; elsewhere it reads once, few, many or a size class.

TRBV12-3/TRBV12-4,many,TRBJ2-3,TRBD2,TGTGCCAGCAGTAAACTAGCGGGAAATGCAGATACGCAGTATTTT,CASSKLAGNADTQYF
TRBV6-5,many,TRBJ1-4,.,TGTGCCAGCAGTACTTTGTCGGGGTTGGAAAAACTGTTTTTT,CASSTLSGLEKLFF
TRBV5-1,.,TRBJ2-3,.,TGCGCCAGCAGCTGGACGGATTTTAGCACAGATACGCAGTATTTT,CASSWTDFSTDTQYF
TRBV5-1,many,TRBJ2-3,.,TGCGCCAGCAGCTCTTTTGGCGGGAGCACAGATACGCAGTATTTT,CASSSFGGSTDTQYF
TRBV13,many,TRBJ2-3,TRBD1,TGTGCCAGCAGCCACCGGACAGGGAGCACAGATACGCAGTATTTT,CASSHRTGSTDTQYF
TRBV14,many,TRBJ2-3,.,TGTGCCAGCAGCCAAGATCGGGGGCAGCTTAGCACAGATACGCAGTATTTT,CASSQDRGQLSTDTQYF
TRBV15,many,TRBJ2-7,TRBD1,TGTGCCACCAGCGCCACGTACGACAGGGTTAGCCACGAGCAGTACTTC,CATSATYDRVSHEQYF
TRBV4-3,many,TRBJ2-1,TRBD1,TGCGCCAGCACATCGACAGGGGGATCTTACAATGAGCAGTTCTTC,CASTSTGGSYNEQFF
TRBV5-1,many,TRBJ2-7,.,TGCGCCAGCAGCTTGGCCCCAGGGGCCCCCAACGAGCAGTACTTC,CASSLAPGAPNEQYF
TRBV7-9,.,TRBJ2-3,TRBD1,TGTGCCAGCAGCTGGCTCACGACAGGGACCGGCACAGATACGCAGTATTTT,CASSWLTTGTGTDTQYF
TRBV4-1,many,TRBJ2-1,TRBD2,TGCGCCAGCAGCCAAGACGGCCTAGCGGGAGTCGGTGAGCAGTTCTTC,CASSQDGLAGVGEQFF
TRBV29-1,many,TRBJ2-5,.,TGCAGCGTTGAATCAATTGAGAAGGGGAGGTCTGGAGAGACCCAGTACTTC,CSVESIEKGRSGETQYF
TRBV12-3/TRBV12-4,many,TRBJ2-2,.,TGTGCCAACGGCATGGGGACTTACAACACCGGGGAGCTGTTTTTT,CANGMGTYNTGELFF
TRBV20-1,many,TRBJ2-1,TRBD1,TGCAGTGCCTACCCTCGGGACAGGGTTACCAATGAGCAGTTCTTC,CSAYPRDRVTNEQFF
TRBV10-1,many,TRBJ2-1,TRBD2,TGCGCCAGCAGTGAGTTAGCGGGCTCCTACAATGAGCAGTTCTTC,CASSELAGSYNEQFF
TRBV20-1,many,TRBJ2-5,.,TGCAGTGCTAGAGATAGGGCCGTCAGAGAGACCCAGTACTTC,CSARDRAVRETQYF
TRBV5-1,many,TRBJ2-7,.,TGCGCCAGCAGCTTGGAGGGTTGGGCCTACGAGCAGTACTTC,CASSLEGWAYEQYF
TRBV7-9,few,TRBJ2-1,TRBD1,TGTGCCAGCAGCTTCTCGGGACAGGGGTACAATGAGCAGTTCTTC,CASSFSGQGYNEQFF
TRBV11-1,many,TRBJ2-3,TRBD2,TGTGCCAGCAGCCGATCGGGAGGACGGGAGGGCCAGACAGATACGCAGTATTTT,CASSRSGGREGQTDTQYF
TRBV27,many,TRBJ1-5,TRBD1,TGTGCCAGCAGGCCCACAGGGGGAGGTCAGCCCCAGCATTTT,CASRPTGGGQPQHF
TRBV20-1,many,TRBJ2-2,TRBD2,TGCAGTGCTAGGGATCCGGGAGCGGGAACCGGGGAGCTGTTTTTT,CSARDPGAGTGELFF
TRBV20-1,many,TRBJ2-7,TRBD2,TGCAGTGCTAGGTCTAGCGGGAGCTACGAGCAGTACTTC,CSARSSGSYEQYF
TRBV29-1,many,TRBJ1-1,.,TGCAGCGTTGATTTGACTGCTGAAGCTTTCTTT,CSVDLTAEAFF
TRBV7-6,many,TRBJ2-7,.,TGTGCCAGCAGCTTAACCGGGAGCGAGCAGTACTTC,CASSLTGSEQYF
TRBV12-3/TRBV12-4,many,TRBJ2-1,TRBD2,TGTGCCAGCAGTTTGGGACCGGGGCTAGCGGGAGGGGACAATGAGCAGTTCTTC,CASSLGPGLAGGDNEQFF
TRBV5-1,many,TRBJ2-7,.,TGCGCCAGCAGCTTGACGGGAGCAGGTTACGAGCAGTACTTC,CASSLTGAGYEQYF
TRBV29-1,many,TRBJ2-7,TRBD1,TGCAGCGTCCCGGGACAGGGGGGCTACGAGCAGTACTTC,CSVPGQGGYEQYF
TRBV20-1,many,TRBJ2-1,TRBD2,TGCAGTGCACCTCTAGCGGGTTACAATGAGCAGTTCTTC,CSAPLAGYNEQFF
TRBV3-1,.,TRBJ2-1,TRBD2,TGTGCCTTCAGTTTCAACCTCGAACTAGCGGGGGCCCAGAATGAGCAGTTCTTC,CAFSFNLELAGAQNEQFF
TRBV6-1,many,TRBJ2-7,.,TGTGCCAGCAGTGGAGACGACGGGCTCTACGAGCAGTACTTC,CASSGDDGLYEQYF
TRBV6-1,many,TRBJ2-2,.,TGTGCCAGCAGCACCTTTGGGGCCGGGGAGCTGTTTTTT,CASSTFGAGELFF
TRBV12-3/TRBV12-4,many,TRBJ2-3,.,TGTGCCAGCAGGCAGGGCGCAGATACGCAGTATTTT,CASRQGADTQYF
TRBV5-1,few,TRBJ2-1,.,TGCGCCAGCAGCTTCAACAGGGCTGGGGAGCAGTTCTTC,CASSFNRAGEQFF
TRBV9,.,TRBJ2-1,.,TGTGCCAGCAGCGACCTCAGGGACAATGAGCAGTTCTTC,CASSDLRDNEQFF
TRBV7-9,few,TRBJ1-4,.,TGTGCCAGCAGCTTAATCCGCGGCGGAGTGGAAAAACTGTTTTTT,CASSLIRGGVEKLFF
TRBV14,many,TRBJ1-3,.,TGTGCCAGCAGCTCAGGCCCGAGCTCTGGAAACACCATATATTTT,CASSSGPSSGNTIYF
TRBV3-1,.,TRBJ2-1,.,TGTGCCAGCAGCCAAGAACCGGCGGCCAGCTCCTACAATGAGCAGTTCTTC,CASSQEPAASSYNEQFF
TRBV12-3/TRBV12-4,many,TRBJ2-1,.,TGTGCCAGCAGTTCGCCCCAGAACTCCTACAATGAGCAGTTCTTC,CASSSPQNSYNEQFF
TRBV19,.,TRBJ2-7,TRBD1,TGTGCCAGTAGCACCGGGTCGGGACAGGGAGTCTACGAGCAGTACTTC,CASSTGSGQGVYEQYF
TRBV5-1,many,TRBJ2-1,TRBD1,TGCGCCAGCAGCTGGGGACAGGGCAATGAGCAGTTCTTC,CASSWGQGNEQFF
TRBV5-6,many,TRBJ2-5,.,TGTGCCAGCAGCACTGGTCCCTTAGTGACCCAGTACTTC,CASSTGPLVTQYF
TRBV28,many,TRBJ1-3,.,TGTGCCAGCAGTTTACCCTACGGAAACACCATATATTTT,CASSLPYGNTIYF
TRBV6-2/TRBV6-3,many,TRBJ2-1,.,TGTGCCAGCAGTTACCTCTGGGGCGATGAGCAGTTCTTC,CASSYLWGDEQFF
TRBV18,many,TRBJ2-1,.,TGTGCCAGCTCACCACGGAGTGATGAGCAGTTCTTC,CASSPRSDEQFF
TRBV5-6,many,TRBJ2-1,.,TGTGCCAGCAGCTGGACCCGGGACCCTAACCTGAGCTCCTACAATGAGCAGTTCTTC,CASSWTRDPNLSSYNEQFF
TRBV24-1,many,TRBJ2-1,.,TGTGCCACCGGCCTTGGGGAACAGCAGTTCTTC,CATGLGEQQFF
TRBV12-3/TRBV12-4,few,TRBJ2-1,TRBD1,TGTGCCAGCAGTTTTGGGCAGGGGGCCTACAATGAGCAGTTCTTC,CASSFGQGAYNEQFF
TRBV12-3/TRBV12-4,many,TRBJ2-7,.,TGTGCCAGCAGTTTAACCGTGGGCTACGAGCAGTACTTC,CASSLTVGYEQYF
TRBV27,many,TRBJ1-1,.,TGTGCCAGCAATCGGGGGGGGATCATGAACACTGAAGCTTTCTTT,CASNRGGIMNTEAFF
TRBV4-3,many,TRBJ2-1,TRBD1,TGCGCCAGCAGCCAAGAAACACAGGGGGCGAAACCCACCGGCGAGCAGTTCTTC,CASSQETQGAKPTGEQFF
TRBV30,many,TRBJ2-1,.,TGTGCCTGGAGTAACAATGAGCAGTTCTTC,CAWSNNEQFF